The sequence of this TCR beta chain was determined in a study of T cells in Graves' hyperthyroidism and ophthalmopathy. V shed 5 bases and J 1 base; nucleotides not matched to a gene: 12. The CDR3 spans 16 residues. From germline, CDR1 is DFQATT and CDR2 SNEGSKA (reference sequence). Researchers amplified the TCR beta CDR3 regions from RNA transcripts. HTBI primers were the set used in a first-round RT-PCR of the TCR CDR3. TCRdb analysed the multiplex PCR reads with MiXCR anew, one entry per CDR3 protein. The sample includes 600,000 to 900,000 distinct CDR3 sequences, roughly 15% of them seen just once. Those with hyperthyroidism were 18 to 65 years old, newly diagnosed, and ill for under 2 months. Patients were excluded for uncontrolled infection, other autoimmune disease, pregnancy or lactation. Regarding the study as a whole: A median 6.5 months before onset, the model predicted ophthalmopathy.

About this clonotype: Its antigen is not identified.

Sequencing was done on a sample of blood. The rearrangement links TRBV20-1 to TRBJ2-3, with 7 bases lining up with TRBD2. The sequence was collected from a man in his late teens or twenties with Graves' hyperthyroidism. CDR3 bases: TGCAGTGCTCCCGACAGAACAGCGGGACGCACAGATACGCAGTATTTT. This encodes CSAPDRTAGRTDTQYF.